The source of this T cell receptor beta chain is a study of T cell responses to AZD1222 COVID-19 vaccine. Generated by immunoSEQ multiplex PCR, the TCRdb table keeps only in-frame clones and is missing some. The data contain approximately 74,000 clones, approximately 87% of them singletons. V was pared by 4 bases and J by 2 bases, with 9 bases between. Germline values: CDR1 SQVTM, CDR2 ANQGSEA. The CDR3 runs 12 residues. Sequences were derived from peripheral blood, sampled 28 days after the second AZD1222 dose. The source is an adult who received the AZD1222 COVID-19 vaccine. The rearrangement links TRBV29-1 to TRBJ2-7; no definite D call. The CDR3 DNA sequence: TGCAGCGTTGTCTCAGTGACCTACGAGCAGTACTTC. The encoded protein is CSVVSVTYEQYF.